A selection of T cell receptor beta chains follows, all from one sample in a study of CDR3 diversity in severe acne. One entry per CDR3 protein, called by TCRdb with MiXCR from the PCR reads. The table has about 98,000 distinct CDR3 sequences, 45% to 60% seen once. Sample: blood. Source of these receptors: a male donor with acne. CDR3s include the opening cysteine and the closing phenylalanine or tryptophan. The order of the fields is CDR3 length, D gene, clone size, J gene, V gene, CDR3 protein, CDR3 DNA. D genes are given only for firm matches. Clone size, where shown, is once, few, many, or a class for clones that have expanded.

13	-	many	TRBJ2-2	TRBV6-4	CASSEGNTGELFF	TGTGCCAGCAGTGAGGGGAACACCGGGGAGCTGTTTTTT
14	TRBD1	many	TRBJ2-1	TRBV2	CASRSGQGYNEQFF	TGTGCCAGCAGATCGGGACAGGGGTACAATGAGCAGTTCTTC
16	TRBD2	-	TRBJ2-5	TRBV10-3	CAISPSLAGVYETQYF	TGTGCCATCAGTCCATCTCTAGCGGGAGTTTACGAGACCCAGTACTTC
17	TRBD2	medium-sized	TRBJ2-6	TRBV24-1	CATSDSRGGRGANVLTF	TGTGCCACCAGTGATTCCCGGGGGGGGCGAGGGGCCAACGTCCTGACTTTC
15	-	many	TRBJ1-5	TRBV19	CASKGGISSNQPQHF	TGTGCCAGCAAGGGGGGGATTTCTAGCAATCAGCCCCAGCATTTT
13	TRBD1	medium-sized	TRBJ2-1	TRBV7-2	CASSQRDRDRQFF	TGTGCCAGCAGCCAAAGGGACCGGGACAGGCAGTTCTTC
15	-	-	TRBJ2-3	TRBV29-1	CSVDGPSFSTDTQYF	TGCAGCGTTGATGGCCCTAGCTTTAGCACAGATACGCAGTATTTT
13	-	-	TRBJ1-5	TRBV6-5	CASSYSGNEPQHF	TGTGCCAGCAGTTATTCAGGTAACGAACCCCAGCATTTT
14	TRBD1	once	TRBJ1-5	TRBV20-1	CSASGQHSNQSQDF	TGCAGTGCTTCGGGACAGCATAGCAATCAGTCCCAGGATTTT
13	-	few	TRBJ2-7	TRBV6-6	CASSSGLDYEQYF	TGTGCCAGCAGTTCTGGACTGGACTACGAGCAGTACTTC
13	-	many	TRBJ1-5	TRBV4-1	CASSQEADQPQHF	TGCGCCAGCAGCCAAGAAGCTGATCAGCCCCAGCATTTT
15	-	-	TRBJ2-5	TRBV2	CASSSSTGSRETQYF	-
13	-	-	TRBJ2-7	TRBV12-3/TRBV12-4	CASSLATAYEQYF	TGTGCCAGCAGTTTAGCGACAGCATACGAGCAGTACTTC
15	TRBD1	-	TRBJ2-5	TRBV7-9	CASSFRQGAAETQYF	TGTGCCAGCAGCTTTAGGCAGGGGGCTGCGGAGACCCAGTACTTC
14	TRBD1	-	TRBJ1-1	TRBV10-2	CASSRDRQNTEAFF	TGCGCCAGCAGCCGGGACAGACAGAACACTGAAGCTTTCTTT
14	-	-	TRBJ2-7	TRBV7-8	CASRDGSGSYEQYF	TGTGCCAGCAGAGATGGATCAGGCTCCTACGAGCAGTACTTC
13	-	few	TRBJ1-1	TRBV30	CAWEDNMNTEAFF	TGTGCCTGGGAAGACAACATGAACACTGAAGCTTTCTTT
13	-	-	TRBJ2-7	TRBV12-3/TRBV12-4	CASSLFQGSQQSF	TGTGCCAGCAGTCTATTTCAGGGGTCCCAGCAGTCCTTC
15	TRBD1	-	TRBJ2-7	TRBV28	CASSSTGQGSKEQYF	TGTGCCAGCAGTTCCACGGGACAGGGGAGTAAGGAGCAGTACTTC
16	TRBD1	-	TRBJ1-5	TRBV20-1	CSARKGQGAGNQPQHF	TGCAGTGCTAGAAAGGGACAGGGGGCAGGCAATCAGCCCCAGCATTTT
13	-	-	TRBJ2-1	TRBV29-1	CSVTGASYNEQFF	TGCAGTGTTACGGGAGCGAGCTACAATGAGCAGTTCTTC
13	TRBD2	few	TRBJ2-5	TRBV7-6	CASSWTRGETQYF	TGTGCCAGCAGCTGGACTAGGGGTGAGACCCAGTACTTC
14	-	-	TRBJ2-7	TRBV7-8	CARARDTDSYEQYF	TGTGCCAGAGCCAGAGATACGGACAGCTACGAGCAGTACTTC
15	TRBD1	-	TRBJ1-1	TRBV29-1	CSVVGQGARNTEAFF	TGCAGCGTTGTTGGACAGGGGGCACGGAACACTGAAGCTTTCTTT
15	TRBD1	-	TRBJ2-7	TRBV14	CASSEIGGEDYEQYF	TGTGCCAGCAGTGAAATAGGGGGCGAAGACTACGAGCAGTACTTC
14	-	-	TRBJ1-1	TRBV7-6	CASTKSGKNTEAFF	TGTGCCAGTACCAAATCAGGGAAGAACACTGAAGCTTTCTTT
14	-	few	TRBJ1-5	TRBV7-2	CASSTWGESQPQHF	TGTGCCAGCAGCACGTGGGGGGAAAGTCAGCCCCAGCATTTT
15	TRBD1	few	TRBJ1-6	TRBV7-9	CASSSDRDVGSPLHF	TGTGCCAGCAGCTCCGACAGGGACGTAGGCTCACCCCTCCACTTT
16	-	-	TRBJ2-6	TRBV29-1	CSVEDLGASGANVLTF	TGCAGCGTTGAAGATCTTGGTGCCTCTGGGGCCAACGTCCTGACTTTC
17	TRBD2	-	TRBJ2-3	TRBV25-1	CASGEPLGRGSTDTQYF	TGTGCCAGCGGTGAGCCTCTGGGGCGGGGGAGCACGGATACGCAGTATTTT
13	-	-	TRBJ1-2	TRBV15	CATSRVNRDGYTF	TGTGCCACCAGCAGAGTGAACAGGGACGGCTACACCTTC
12	-	-	TRBJ2-5	TRBV13	CASTTGGETQYF	TGTGCCAGCACGACCGGCGGGGAGACCCAGTACTTC
15	-	-	TRBJ2-5	TRBV5-6	CASSRRGGVQETQYF	TGTGCCAGCAGCCGGCGAGGAGGGGTTCAAGAGACCCAGTACTTC
16	-	many	TRBJ1-3	TRBV10-3	CAISESKGQLGNTIYF	TGTGCCATCAGTGAGTCGAAAGGACAACTTGGAAACACCATATATTTT
14	-	many	TRBJ1-5	TRBV20-1	CSARVGRDNQPQHF	TGCAGTGCTAGAGTGGGGCGGGACAATCAGCCCCAGCATTTT
15	TRBD2	many	TRBJ2-3	TRBV20-1	CSARDGAGVSDTQYF	TGCAGTGCTAGAGATGGGGCGGGAGTATCAGATACGCAGTATTTT
15	-	-	TRBJ2-7	TRBV2	CASSLARGPSYEQYF	TGTGCCAGCAGCTTAGCTCGAGGACCGTCCTACGAGCAGTACTTC
13	TRBD2	-	TRBJ2-2	TRBV6-4	CAGRGRAPGELFF	TGTGCCGGTCGCGGGAGGGCCCCCGGGGAGCTGTTTTTT
15	TRBD1	few	TRBJ1-6	TRBV25-1	CASEPDRIYNSPLHF	TGTGCCAGCGAACCGGACAGGATCTATAATTCACCCCTCCACTTT
16	-	many	TRBJ1-5	TRBV15	CATSSGRVYSNQPQHF	TGTGCCACCAGCTCCGGACGGGTTTATAGCAATCAGCCCCAGCATTTT
14	TRBD1	-	TRBJ1-2	TRBV9	CASSPGQGNYGYTF	TGTGCCAGCAGCCCCGGACAGGGCAACTATGGCTACACCTTC
13	-	-	TRBJ2-7	TRBV10-2	CASSESSRHEQYF	TGCGCCAGCAGTGAGTCGAGTCGTCACGAGCAGTACTTC
15	-	-	TRBJ2-3	TRBV25-1	CASSESVGSPDTQYF	TGTGCCAGCAGTGAATCGGTCGGGAGCCCAGATACGCAGTATTTT
13	-	many	TRBJ1-1	TRBV2	CASSGQLNTEAFF	TGTGCCAGCAGCGGACAGCTGAACACTGAAGCTTTCTTT
14	TRBD1	-	TRBJ1-1	TRBV25-1	CASSYRPDRDEAFF	TGTGCCAGCAGTTACCGGCCCGACAGGGACGAAGCTTTCTTT
15	TRBD2	many	TRBJ2-3	TRBV6-4	CASSASGGATDTQYF	TGTGCCAGCAGCGCTAGCGGGGGGGCCACAGATACGCAGTATTTT
13	-	-	TRBJ1-1	TRBV5-1	CASSFSRETEAFF	TGCGCCAGCAGCTTTTCACGGGAAACTGAAGCTTTCTTT
15	TRBD2	-	TRBJ2-1	TRBV19	CASSLLAGGNNEQFF	TGTGCCAGTAGTCTCCTGGCGGGAGGGAACAATGAGCAGTTCTTC
14	TRBD2	-	TRBJ2-3	TRBV6-1	CASSPLAGTDTQYF	TGTGCCAGCAGTCCCCTAGCGGGGACAGATACGCAGTATTTT
15	-	-	TRBJ2-6	TRBV20-1	CSAIQDPSGANVLTF	TGCAGTGCTATACAGGACCCCTCTGGGGCCAACGTCCTGACTTTC
13	-	-	TRBJ1-4	TRBV7-9	CASSTATNEKLFF	TGTGCCAGCAGCACAGCAACTAATGAAAAACTGTTTTTT
16	TRBD2	-	TRBJ2-1	TRBV10-3	CAISDGTSGDINEQFF	TGTGCCATCAGTGACGGGACTAGCGGGGATATTAATGAGCAGTTCTTC
13	-	-	TRBJ1-1	TRBV6-1	CASSVSGDTEAFF	TGTGCCAGCAGCGTCTCGGGCGACACTGAAGCTTTCTTT
14	-	few	TRBJ1-4	TRBV3-1	CASSQSSMKEKLFF	TGTGCCAGCAGCCAATCCTCCATGAAGGAAAAACTGTTTTTT
13	TRBD1	many	TRBJ1-1	TRBV9	CASSGGLNTEAFF	TGTGCCAGCTCAGGGGGGTTGAACACTGAAGCTTTCTTT
15	TRBD1	-	TRBJ1-2	TRBV6-5	CASSFYDTGGPGYTF	TGTGCCAGCAGTTTCTACGATACAGGGGGCCCTGGCTACACCTTC
21	TRBD2	few	TRBJ2-5	TRBV10-3	CAIRFFLAGGLAGVGQETQYF	TGTGCCATCAGATTTTTCCTAGCGGGAGGGCTAGCGGGAGTCGGCCAAGAGACCCAGTACTTC